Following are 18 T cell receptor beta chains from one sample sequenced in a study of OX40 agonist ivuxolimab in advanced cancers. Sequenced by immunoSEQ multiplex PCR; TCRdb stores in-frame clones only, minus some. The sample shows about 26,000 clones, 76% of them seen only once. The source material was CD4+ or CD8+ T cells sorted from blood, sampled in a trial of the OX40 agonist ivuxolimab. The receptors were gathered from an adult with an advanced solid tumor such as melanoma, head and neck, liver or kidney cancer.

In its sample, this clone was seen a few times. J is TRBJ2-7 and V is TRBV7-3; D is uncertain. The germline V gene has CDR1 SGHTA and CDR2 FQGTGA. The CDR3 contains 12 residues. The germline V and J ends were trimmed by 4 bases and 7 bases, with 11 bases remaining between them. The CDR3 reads CASSSLGREQYF. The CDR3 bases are TGTGCCAGCAGCTCTCTCGGGCGGGAGCAGTACTTC.

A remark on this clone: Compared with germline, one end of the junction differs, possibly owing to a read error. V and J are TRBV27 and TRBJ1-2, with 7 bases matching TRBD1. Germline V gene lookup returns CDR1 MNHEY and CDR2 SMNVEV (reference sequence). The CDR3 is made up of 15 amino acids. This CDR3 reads CAGSPRGQTNYGYTF. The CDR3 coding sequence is TGTGCCGGCAGTCCTAGGGGACAGACTAACTATGGCTACACCTTC.

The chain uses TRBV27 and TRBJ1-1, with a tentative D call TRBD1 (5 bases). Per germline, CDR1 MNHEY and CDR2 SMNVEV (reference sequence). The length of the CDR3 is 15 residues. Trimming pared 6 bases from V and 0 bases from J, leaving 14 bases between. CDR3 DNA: TGTGCCAGCAGGGCTTGGGACTTTATGAACACTGAAGCTTTCTTT. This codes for CASRAWDFMNTEAFF.

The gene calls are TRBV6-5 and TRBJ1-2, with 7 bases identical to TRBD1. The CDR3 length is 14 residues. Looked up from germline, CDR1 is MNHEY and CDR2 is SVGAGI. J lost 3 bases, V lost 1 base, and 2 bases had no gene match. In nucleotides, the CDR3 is TGTGCCAGCAGTTACTGGGGGACAGACTATGGCTACACCTTC. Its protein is CASSYWGTDYGYTF.

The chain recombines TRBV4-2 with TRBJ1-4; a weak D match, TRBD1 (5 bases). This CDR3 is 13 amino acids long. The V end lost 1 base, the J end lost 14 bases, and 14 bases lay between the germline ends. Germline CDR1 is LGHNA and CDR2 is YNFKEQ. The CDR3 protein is CASSQAETGTLFF. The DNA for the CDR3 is TGTGCCAGCAGCCAAGCAGAGACCGGGACGCTGTTTTTT.

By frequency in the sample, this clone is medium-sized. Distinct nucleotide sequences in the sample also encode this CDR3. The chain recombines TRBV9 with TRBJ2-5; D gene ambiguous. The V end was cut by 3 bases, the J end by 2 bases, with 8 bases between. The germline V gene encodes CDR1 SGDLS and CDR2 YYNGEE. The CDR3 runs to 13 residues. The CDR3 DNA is TGTGCCAGCAGCGCGGCCCGTCAAGAGACCCAGTACTTC. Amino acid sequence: CASSAARQETQYF. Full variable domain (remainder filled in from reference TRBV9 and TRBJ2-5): DSGVTQTPKHLITATGQRVTLRCSPRSGDLSVYWYQQSLDQGLQFLIQYYNGEERAKGNILERFSAQQFPDLHSELNLSSLELGDSALYFCASSAARQETQYFGPGTRLLVL.

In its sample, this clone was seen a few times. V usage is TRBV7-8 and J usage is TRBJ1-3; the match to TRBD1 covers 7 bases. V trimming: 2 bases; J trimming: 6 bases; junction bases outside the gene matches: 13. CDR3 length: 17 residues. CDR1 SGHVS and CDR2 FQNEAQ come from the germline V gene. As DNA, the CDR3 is TGTGCCAGCAGCTTATGGGCCGACAGGGCCCTAGTAAACACCATATATTTT. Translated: CASSLWADRALVNTIYF.

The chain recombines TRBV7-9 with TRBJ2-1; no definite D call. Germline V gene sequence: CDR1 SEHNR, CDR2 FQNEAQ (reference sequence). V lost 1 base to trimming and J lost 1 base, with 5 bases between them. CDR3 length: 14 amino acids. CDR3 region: CASSLEGSYNEQFF. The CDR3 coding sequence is TGTGCCAGCAGCTTAGAGGGATCCTACAATGAGCAGTTCTTC.

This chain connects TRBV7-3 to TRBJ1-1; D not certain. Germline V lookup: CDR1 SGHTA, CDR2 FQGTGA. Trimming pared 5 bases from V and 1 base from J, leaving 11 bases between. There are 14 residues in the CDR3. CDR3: CASSPPGRNTEAFF. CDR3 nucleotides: TGTGCCAGCAGCCCCCCGGGGAGGAACACTGAAGCTTTCTTT.

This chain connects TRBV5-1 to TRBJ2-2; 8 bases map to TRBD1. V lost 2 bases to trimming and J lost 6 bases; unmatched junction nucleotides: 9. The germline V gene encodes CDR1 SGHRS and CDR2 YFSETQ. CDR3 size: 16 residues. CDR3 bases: TGCGCCAGCAGCTTAAATCTCCAGGGGGCGGCCGGGGAGCTGTTTTTT. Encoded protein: CASSLNLQGAAGELFF.

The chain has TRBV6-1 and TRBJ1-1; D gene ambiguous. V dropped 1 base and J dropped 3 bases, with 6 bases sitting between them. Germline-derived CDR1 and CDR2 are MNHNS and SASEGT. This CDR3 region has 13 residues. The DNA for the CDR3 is TGTGCCAGCAGTGAAGTTCCCCACACTGAAGCTTTCTTT. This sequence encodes CASSEVPHTEAFF.

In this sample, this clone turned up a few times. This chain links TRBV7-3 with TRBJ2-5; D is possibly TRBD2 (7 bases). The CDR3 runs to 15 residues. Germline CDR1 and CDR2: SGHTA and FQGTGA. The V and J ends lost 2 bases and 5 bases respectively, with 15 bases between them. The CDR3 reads CASSLEGGGAETQYF. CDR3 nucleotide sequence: TGTGCCAGCAGCTTAGAGGGCGGGGGCGCGGAGACCCAGTACTTC.

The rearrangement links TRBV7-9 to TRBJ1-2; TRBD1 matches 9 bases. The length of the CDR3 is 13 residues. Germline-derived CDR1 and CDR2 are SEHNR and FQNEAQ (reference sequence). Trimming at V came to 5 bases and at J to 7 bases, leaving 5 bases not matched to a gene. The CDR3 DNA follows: TGTGCCAGCAGCCTTGGGACAGGGAGTGGCTACACCTTC. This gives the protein CASSLGTGSGYTF.

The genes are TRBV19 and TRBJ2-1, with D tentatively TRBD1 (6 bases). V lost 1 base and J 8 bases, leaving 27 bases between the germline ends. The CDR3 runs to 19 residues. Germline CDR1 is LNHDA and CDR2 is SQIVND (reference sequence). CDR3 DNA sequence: TGTGCCAGTAGTATAGTGAGGGGGTCTAGTGCCGGCCCCTTACATGAGCAGTTCTTC. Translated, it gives CASSIVRGSSAGPLHEQFF.

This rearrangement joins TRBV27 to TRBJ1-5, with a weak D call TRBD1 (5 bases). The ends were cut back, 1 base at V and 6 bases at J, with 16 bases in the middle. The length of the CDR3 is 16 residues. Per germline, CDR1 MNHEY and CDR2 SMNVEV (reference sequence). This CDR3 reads CASSLFVGAGLQPQHF. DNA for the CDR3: TGTGCCAGCAGTTTATTCGTTGGGGCAGGGCTTCAGCCCCAGCATTTT.

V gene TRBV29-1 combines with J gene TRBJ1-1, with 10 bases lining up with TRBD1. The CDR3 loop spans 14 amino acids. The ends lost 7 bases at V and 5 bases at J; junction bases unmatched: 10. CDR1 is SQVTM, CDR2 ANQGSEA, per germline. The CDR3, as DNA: TGCAGCGCTCGACAGGGGGCTCGAGGGACTGAAGCTTTCTTT. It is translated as CSARQGARGTEAFF.

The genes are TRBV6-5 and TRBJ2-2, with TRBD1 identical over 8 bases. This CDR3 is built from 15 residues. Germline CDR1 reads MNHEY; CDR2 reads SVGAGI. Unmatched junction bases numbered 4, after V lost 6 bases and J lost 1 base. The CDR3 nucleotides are TGTGCCAGCAGACAAACAGGGGGGAACACCGGGGAGCTGTTTTTT. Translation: CASRQTGGNTGELFF.

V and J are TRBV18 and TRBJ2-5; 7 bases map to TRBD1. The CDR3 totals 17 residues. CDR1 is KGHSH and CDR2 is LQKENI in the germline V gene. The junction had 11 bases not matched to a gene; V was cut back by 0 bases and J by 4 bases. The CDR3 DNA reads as TGTGCCAGCTCACCACCGCCAACGGGACAGCCGGGAGAGACCCAGTACTTC. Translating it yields CASSPPPTGQPGETQYF. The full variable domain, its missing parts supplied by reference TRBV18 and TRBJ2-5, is NAGVMQNPRHLVRRRGQEARLRCSPMKGHSHVYWYRQLPEEGLKFMVYLQKENIIDESGMPKERFSAEFPKEGPSILRIQQVVRGDSAAYFCASSPPPTGQPGETQYFGPGTRLLVL.